This T cell receptor beta chain was captured in a study of blood T cell repertoires in COVID-19. Germline CDR1 reads SGHRS; CDR2 reads YFSETQ. V was pared by 0 bases and J by 4 bases, with 6 bases of the junction left unmatched. The CDR3 spans 17 residues. Method: immunoSEQ multiplex PCR; TCRdb's copy keeps in-frame clones and lacks some. The sample holds approximately 120,000 clones, around 80% seen once. Sequencing was carried out using peripheral blood. This chain joins TRBV5-1 and TRBJ2-3, with 12 positions matching TRBD1. This receptor was obtained from a human donor in a cohort sampled during active or convalescent COVID-19. CDR3 sequence reads: CASSLDVGTGGADTQYF. The DNA of the CDR3 is TGCGCCAGCAGCTTGGATGTCGGGACAGGGGGCGCAGATACGCAGTATTTT.